This TCR beta chain derives from a study of tumor-infiltrating lymphocytes in oesophageal squamous cell carcinoma. TCRdb analysed the PCR reads with MiXCR anew, one entry per CDR3 protein. The table includes about 14,000 distinct CDR3 sequences, 45% to 50% detected once. Looked up from germline, CDR1 is DFQATT and CDR2 is SNEGSKA (reference sequence). The length of the CDR3 is 18 residues. The TCR originated in a male donor with esophageal squamous cell carcinoma. The chain combines TRBV20-1 with TRBJ2-7; 10 nucleotides align to TRBD2. The J call may be faulty, since TRBJ2-5 better matches the DNA end. Sample: blood. As DNA, the CDR3 is TGCAGCGCTCCCGAAGTCAAATTTAGCGGGAGGTCAGGAGAGACCCAGTACTTC. Its translation: CSAPEVKFSGRSGETQYF.